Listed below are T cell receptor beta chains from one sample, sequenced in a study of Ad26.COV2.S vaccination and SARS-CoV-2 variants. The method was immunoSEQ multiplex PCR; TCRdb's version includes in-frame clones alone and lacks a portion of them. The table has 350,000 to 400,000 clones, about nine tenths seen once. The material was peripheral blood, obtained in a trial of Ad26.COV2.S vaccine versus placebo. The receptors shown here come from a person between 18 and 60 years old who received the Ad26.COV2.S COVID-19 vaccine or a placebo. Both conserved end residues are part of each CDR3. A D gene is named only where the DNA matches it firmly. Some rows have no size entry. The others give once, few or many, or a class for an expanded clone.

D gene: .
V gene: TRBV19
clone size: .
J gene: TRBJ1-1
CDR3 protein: CASRYSTAEAFF
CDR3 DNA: TGTGCCAGTAGATACTCCACGGCCGAAGCTTTCTTT

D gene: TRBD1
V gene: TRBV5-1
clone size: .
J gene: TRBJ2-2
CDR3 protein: CASSLLSTGTGELFF
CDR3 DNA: TGCGCCAGCAGCTTGCTCTCGACAGGGACCGGGGAGCTGTTTTTT

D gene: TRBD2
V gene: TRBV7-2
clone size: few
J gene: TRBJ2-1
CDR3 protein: CASSLARTSGSYNEQFF
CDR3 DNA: TGTGCCAGCAGCTTAGCGAGGACTAGCGGATCCTACAATGAGCAGTTCTTC

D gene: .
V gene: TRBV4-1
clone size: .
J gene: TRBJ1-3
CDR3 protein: CASSQGSKVHTIYF
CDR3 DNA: TGCGCCAGCAGTCAAGGGTCTAAGGTACACACCATATATTTT

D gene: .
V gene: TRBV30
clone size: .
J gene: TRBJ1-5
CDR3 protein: CAWSVGERLPQHF
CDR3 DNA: TGTGCCTGGAGCGTAGGTGAGAGATTGCCCCAGCATTTT

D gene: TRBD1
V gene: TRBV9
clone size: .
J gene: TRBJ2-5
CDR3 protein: CASSVEGQMAETQYF
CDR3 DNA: TGTGCCAGCAGCGTAGAGGGACAGATGGCAGAGACCCAGTACTTC

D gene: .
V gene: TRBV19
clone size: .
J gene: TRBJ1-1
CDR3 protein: CASRPGGADTEAFF
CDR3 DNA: TGTGCCAGTCGACCGGGGGGCGCGGACACTGAAGCTTTCTTT

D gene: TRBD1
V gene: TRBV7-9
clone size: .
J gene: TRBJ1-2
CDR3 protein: CASSPVDRGGHGYTF
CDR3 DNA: TGTGCCAGCAGCCCCGTCGACAGGGGAGGTCATGGCTACACCTTC

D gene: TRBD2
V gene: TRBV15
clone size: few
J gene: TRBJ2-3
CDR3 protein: CATSRVGGGGTDTQYF
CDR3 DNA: TGTGCCACCAGCAGAGTAGGCGGGGGTGGCACAGATACGCAGTATTTT

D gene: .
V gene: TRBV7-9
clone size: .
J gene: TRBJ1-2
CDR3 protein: CASSQDGSVGGYTF
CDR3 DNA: TGTGCCAGCAGTCAGGACGGATCCGTCGGTGGCTACACCTTC

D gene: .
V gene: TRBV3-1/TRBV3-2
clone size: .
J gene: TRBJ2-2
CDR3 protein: CASRLEGSGELFF
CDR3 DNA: TGTGCCAGCAGACTAGAAGGTTCCGGGGAGCTGTTTTTT

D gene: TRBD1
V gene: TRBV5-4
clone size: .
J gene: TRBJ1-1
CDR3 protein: CASSFSGGTEAFF
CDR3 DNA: TGTGCCAGCAGTTTTTCAGGGGGCACTGAAGCTTTCTTT

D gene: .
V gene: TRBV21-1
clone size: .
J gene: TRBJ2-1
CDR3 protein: CASSKGGGNGNNEQFF
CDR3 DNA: TGTGCCAGCAGCAAAGGGGGTGGGAATGGGAACAATGAGCAGTTCTTC

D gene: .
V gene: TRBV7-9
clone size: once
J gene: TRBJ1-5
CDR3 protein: CASSFEGYNQPQHF
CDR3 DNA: TGTGCCAGCAGCTTCGAGGGTTACAATCAGCCCCAGCATTTT

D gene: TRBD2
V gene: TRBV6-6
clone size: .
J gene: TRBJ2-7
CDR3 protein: CASSRTSGPYEQYF
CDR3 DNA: TGTGCCAGCAGTAGGACTAGCGGGCCCTACGAGCAGTACTTC

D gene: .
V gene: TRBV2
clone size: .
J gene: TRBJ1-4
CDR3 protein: CASQLVATNEKLFF
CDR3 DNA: TGTGCCAGTCAGTTGGTTGCAACTAATGAAAAACTGTTTTTT

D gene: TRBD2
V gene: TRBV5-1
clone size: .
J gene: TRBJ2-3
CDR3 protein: CASGLAASTDTQYF
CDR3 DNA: TGCGCCAGTGGGCTAGCGGCTAGCACAGATACGCAGTATTTT

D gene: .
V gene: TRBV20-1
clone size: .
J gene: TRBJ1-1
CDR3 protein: CKPSDNTEAFF
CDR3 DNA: TGCAAGCCGAGCGACAACACTGAAGCTTTCTTT

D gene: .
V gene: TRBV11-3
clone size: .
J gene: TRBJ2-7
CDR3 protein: CASSLVGSYEQYF
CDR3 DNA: TGTGCCAGCAGCTTAGTTGGGTCCTACGAGCAGTACTTC

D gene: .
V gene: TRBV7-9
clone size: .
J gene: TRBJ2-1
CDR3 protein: CASSQPQGRNEQFF
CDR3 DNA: TGTGCCAGCAGCCAACCACAGGGTAGGAATGAGCAGTTCTTC

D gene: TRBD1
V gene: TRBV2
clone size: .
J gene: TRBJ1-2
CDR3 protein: CASTRGEGARGYTF
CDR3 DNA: TGTGCCAGCACCCGGGGGGAGGGGGCGCGGGGCTACACCTTC

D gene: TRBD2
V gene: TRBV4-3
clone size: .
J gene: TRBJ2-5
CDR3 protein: CASSQDTSGQETQYF
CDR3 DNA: TGCGCCAGCAGCCAAGATACTAGCGGACAAGAGACCCAGTACTTC

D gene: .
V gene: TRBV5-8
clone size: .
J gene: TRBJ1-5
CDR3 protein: CASSLGGENNQPQHF
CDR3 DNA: TGTGCCAGCAGCTTGGGGGGGGAGAACAATCAGCCCCAGCATTTT

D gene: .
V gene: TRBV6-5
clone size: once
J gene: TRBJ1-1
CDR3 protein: CASSSYLEAFF
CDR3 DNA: TGTGCCAGCAGTTCCTACCTCGAAGCTTTCTTT

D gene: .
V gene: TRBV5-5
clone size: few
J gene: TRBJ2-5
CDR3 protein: CASSSVRAIETQYF
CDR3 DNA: TGTGCCAGCAGCTCCGTGAGGGCAATAGAGACCCAGTACTTC

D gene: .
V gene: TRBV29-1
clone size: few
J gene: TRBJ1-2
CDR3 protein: CSVEAGDGYTF
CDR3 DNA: TGCAGCGTTGAGGCAGGGGATGGCTACACCTTC

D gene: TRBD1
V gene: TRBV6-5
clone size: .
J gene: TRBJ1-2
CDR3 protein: CASGGTGGFYGYTF
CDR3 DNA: TGTGCCAGCGGCGGGACAGGGGGTTTCTATGGCTACACCTTC

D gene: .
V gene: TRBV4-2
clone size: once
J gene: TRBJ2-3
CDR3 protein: CASSPDSSPATQYF
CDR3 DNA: TGTGCCAGCAGCCCCGACTCCTCTCCAGCTACGCAGTATTTT

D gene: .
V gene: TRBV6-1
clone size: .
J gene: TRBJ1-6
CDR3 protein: CASSELGAIGAGRSPLHF
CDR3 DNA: TGTGCCAGCAGTGAATTGGGGGCGATTGGGGCCGGGAGGTCACCCCTCCACTTT

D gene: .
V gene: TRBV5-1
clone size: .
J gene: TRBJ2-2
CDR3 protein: CASSFRTGGDTGELFF
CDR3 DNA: TGCGCCAGCAGTTTCCGGACAGGAGGGGACACCGGGGAGCTGTTTTTT

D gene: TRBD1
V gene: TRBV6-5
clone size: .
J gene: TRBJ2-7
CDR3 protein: CASSYSGQGTYEQYF
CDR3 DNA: TGTGCCAGCAGTTACTCTGGACAGGGAACCTACGAGCAGTACTTC

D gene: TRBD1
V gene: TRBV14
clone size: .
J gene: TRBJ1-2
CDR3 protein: CASSQQGGGYTF
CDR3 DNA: TGTGCCAGCAGCCAACAGGGGGGCGGCTACACCTTC